This is a list of T cell receptor beta chains from one sample in a study of immune characterization of retroperitoneal liposarcoma. TCRdb re-called the PCR reads with MiXCR, one entry per CDR3 protein. The sample consists of over 10,000 distinct CDR3 sequences, roughly 44% of them appearing once. Specimen: tumor tissue. These receptors all come from a female donor with retroperitoneal liposarcoma. The CDR3 runs from the conserved cysteine through the conserved F or W. Clone size is given for some rows only: seen once, a few or many times, or a class if the clone is expanded.

v_call	clone_size	j_call	cdr3_aa
TRBV11-2	-	TRBJ2-7	CANSTSRGTAKGEQYF
TRBV6-1	once	TRBJ2-7	CASRGLTSGNYEQYF
TRBV27	-	TRBJ2-7	CASSLRTRGGYEQSF
TRBV6-5	-	TRBJ2-4	CASSWTADPAKNIQYF
TRBV6-6	-	TRBJ2-5	CATTGTSLNEQYF
TRBV10-1	-	TRBJ2-3	CASSRSGDTRDTQYF
TRBV7-2	once	-	CASSSYRESPSHEQYF
TRBV6-4	few	TRBJ2-5	CASSDFAGTQETQYF
TRBV6-2/TRBV6-3	few	TRBJ2-1	CASSFGTSVSSYNEQFF
TRBV7-6	-	-	CASSLEQFQETQYF
TRBV6-1	medium-sized	TRBJ2-5	CASSTTGETQYF
TRBV25-1	-	TRBJ2-2	CASSGGGVRGTGELFF
TRBV7-2	-	TRBJ2-3	CASSLNAAGGSTDTQYF
TRBV7-2	few	-	CASSSPGLAVYEQYF
TRBV6-1	medium-sized	TRBJ2-1	CVAGAGERGNEQFF
TRBV6-1	-	TRBJ2-2	CASGRRTGELFF
TRBV6-2/TRBV6-3	-	TRBJ2-3	CASNRVGPHTDTQYF
TRBV14	-	-	CASSPEQRFYEQYF
TRBV6-1	few	-	CASSLGLVGYEQYF
TRBV12-3/TRBV12-4	-	TRBJ2-1	CTSSTPGLAGIVEQFF
TRBV12-3/TRBV12-4	many	TRBJ2-3	CASSLEASTDTQYF
TRBV7-3	-	TRBJ2-3	CASSLSPLDTQYF
TRBV6-1	few	TRBJ2-1	CASSASAKTQFF
TRBV7-2	-	TRBJ2-1	CASSLYVTGGYNEQFF
TRBV10-3	-	TRBJ1-2	CAISEGIGYGYTF
TRBV27	-	TRBJ2-1	CASSLSAGEAFINEQFF
TRBV6-1	-	-	CASKEVTGDYEQYF
TRBV6-1	-	TRBJ2-1	CASSQGEGTAYNEQFF
TRBV6-1	few	TRBJ2-1	CASSPSRSGRSNEQFF
TRBV7-6	many	TRBJ2-1	CASSFGLSGGETQFF
TRBV12-3/TRBV12-4	-	TRBJ2-1	CASSFWCSEETQFF